This is a list of T cell receptor beta chains from one sample in a study of control samples from healthy donors and cancer patients. Clones were sequenced by immunoSEQ multiplex PCR, and TCRdb holds only the in-frame ones, with some missing. The sample lists around 42,000 clones, around 78% occurring once. Material: blood. These TCRs come from a man in his 60s in good health. Both conserved end residues are part of each CDR3. The order of the fields is V gene, J gene, D gene, CDR3 length, clone size, CDR3 protein, CDR3 DNA. A D gene is named only where the DNA matches it firmly. Clone size is not always given. Where it is, it says once, few, many or a class for expanded clones.

V gene: TRBV2; J gene: TRBJ1-5; D gene: -; CDR3 length: 14; clone size: few; CDR3 protein: CASSTRGSNQPQHF; CDR3 DNA: TGTGCCAGCAGTACGAGGGGATCCAATCAGCCCCAGCATTTT
V gene: TRBV6-5; J gene: TRBJ2-1; D gene: TRBD1; CDR3 length: 16; clone size: -; CDR3 protein: CASSYAAGTAYNEQFF; CDR3 DNA: TGTGCCAGCAGTTACGCTGCCGGGACAGCGTACAATGAGCAGTTCTTC
V gene: TRBV2; J gene: TRBJ1-3; D gene: -; CDR3 length: 12; clone size: -; CDR3 protein: CASTLLGNTIYF; CDR3 DNA: TGTGCCAGCACCCTACTTGGAAACACCATATATTTT
V gene: TRBV10-1; J gene: TRBJ1-3; D gene: -; CDR3 length: 13; clone size: -; CDR3 protein: CASSDGPGNTIYF; CDR3 DNA: TGCGCCAGCAGTGACGGACCTGGAAACACCATATATTTT
V gene: TRBV7-2; J gene: TRBJ1-2; D gene: -; CDR3 length: 12; clone size: -; CDR3 protein: CASSLGPYGYTF; CDR3 DNA: TGTGCCAGCAGCTTAGGACCATATGGCTACACCTTC
V gene: TRBV10-2; J gene: TRBJ2-3; D gene: -; CDR3 length: 12; clone size: once; CDR3 protein: CASSEGRNTQYF; CDR3 DNA: TGCGCCAGCAGTGAGGGAAGAAATACGCAGTATTTT
V gene: TRBV6-4; J gene: TRBJ1-5; D gene: -; CDR3 length: 15; clone size: few; CDR3 protein: CASRPDTSPNQPQHF; CDR3 DNA: TGTGCCAGCAGACCCGACACTAGCCCCAATCAGCCCCAGCATTTT
V gene: TRBV5-4; J gene: TRBJ2-7; D gene: -; CDR3 length: 14; clone size: many; CDR3 protein: CASAVDAGMGEQYF; CDR3 DNA: TGTGCCAGCGCCGTTGACGCAGGGATGGGGGAGCAGTACTTC
V gene: TRBV10-3; J gene: TRBJ1-1; D gene: TRBD1; CDR3 length: 14; clone size: -; CDR3 protein: CAISDRDRGPEAFF; CDR3 DNA: TGTGCCATCAGTGATAGGGACAGGGGTCCTGAAGCTTTCTTT
V gene: TRBV5-1; J gene: TRBJ1-1; D gene: -; CDR3 length: 13; clone size: -; CDR3 protein: CASSLDHTSAAFF; CDR3 DNA: -
V gene: TRBV28; J gene: TRBJ2-1; D gene: -; CDR3 length: 13; clone size: -; CDR3 protein: CASSLGGHNEQFF; CDR3 DNA: TGTGCCAGCAGTTTAGGCGGGCACAATGAGCAGTTCTTC
V gene: TRBV18; J gene: TRBJ1-1; D gene: -; CDR3 length: 14; clone size: -; CDR3 protein: CASSFQQGNTEAFF; CDR3 DNA: TGTGCCAGCTCATTCCAACAGGGAAACACTGAAGCTTTCTTT
V gene: TRBV7-3; J gene: TRBJ2-7; D gene: -; CDR3 length: 14; clone size: -; CDR3 protein: CASSLQGGDYEQYF; CDR3 DNA: TGTGCCAGCAGCTTACAGGGTGGAGACTACGAGCAGTACTTC
V gene: TRBV5-1; J gene: TRBJ2-3; D gene: -; CDR3 length: 15; clone size: -; CDR3 protein: CASSSGGVPADTQYF; CDR3 DNA: TGCGCCAGCAGCTCAGGCGGGGTACCAGCAGATACGCAGTATTTT
V gene: TRBV30; J gene: TRBJ2-7; D gene: TRBD2; CDR3 length: 14; clone size: -; CDR3 protein: CASRRTSGSYEQYF; CDR3 DNA: TGTGCCTCGAGACGGACTAGCGGGAGCTACGAGCAGTACTTC
V gene: TRBV30; J gene: TRBJ2-6; D gene: -; CDR3 length: 17; clone size: -; CDR3 protein: CAWGVPGQYPGANVLTF; CDR3 DNA: TGTGCCTGGGGGGTTCCGGGCCAGTACCCTGGGGCCAACGTCCTGACTTTC
V gene: TRBV3-1/TRBV3-2; J gene: TRBJ1-5; D gene: -; CDR3 length: 15; clone size: -; CDR3 protein: CASSQGDLLNQPQHF; CDR3 DNA: TGTGCCAGCAGCCAAGGGGACCTGCTCAATCAGCCCCAGCATTTT
V gene: TRBV7-6; J gene: TRBJ1-1; D gene: -; CDR3 length: 14; clone size: -; CDR3 protein: CASSPGTLNTEAFF; CDR3 DNA: TGTGCCAGCAGCCCGGGGACACTGAACACTGAAGCTTTCTTT
V gene: TRBV27; J gene: TRBJ2-1; D gene: -; CDR3 length: 13; clone size: -; CDR3 protein: CASSLYLGYEQFF; CDR3 DNA: TGTGCCAGCAGTTTATACTTAGGGTATGAGCAGTTCTTC
V gene: TRBV30; J gene: TRBJ1-6; D gene: TRBD1; CDR3 length: 17; clone size: -; CDR3 protein: CAWASRDSPNYNSPLHF; CDR3 DNA: TGTGCCTGGGCCTCCCGGGACAGCCCAAACTATAATTCACCCCTCCACTTT
V gene: TRBV2; J gene: TRBJ2-6; D gene: -; CDR3 length: 14; clone size: -; CDR3 protein: CASSRDSGANVLTF; CDR3 DNA: TGTGCCAGCAGTCGGGACTCTGGGGCCAACGTCCTGACTTTC
V gene: TRBV10-3; J gene: TRBJ2-5; D gene: -; CDR3 length: 13; clone size: once; CDR3 protein: CAISDGTSQTQYF; CDR3 DNA: TGTGCCATCAGTGACGGGACGTCGCAGACCCAGTACTTC
V gene: TRBV19; J gene: TRBJ1-1; D gene: -; CDR3 length: 14; clone size: -; CDR3 protein: CASSIRTEHAEAFF; CDR3 DNA: TGTGCCAGTAGTATTAGGACAGAACACGCTGAAGCTTTCTTT
V gene: TRBV15; J gene: TRBJ2-3; D gene: -; CDR3 length: 16; clone size: -; CDR3 protein: CATSRGLDKNTDTQYF; CDR3 DNA: TGTGCCACCAGCAGAGGACTGGATAAAAACACAGATACGCAGTATTTT
V gene: TRBV5-1; J gene: TRBJ2-7; D gene: -; CDR3 length: 14; clone size: -; CDR3 protein: CASSLALQGKEQYF; CDR3 DNA: TGCGCCAGCAGCTTGGCCCTCCAGGGAAAAGAGCAGTACTTC
V gene: TRBV6-5; J gene: TRBJ2-4; D gene: TRBD1; CDR3 length: 15; clone size: medium-sized; CDR3 protein: CASSSPGTGKNIQYF; CDR3 DNA: TGTGCCAGCAGTTCCCCCGGGACAGGAAAAAACATTCAGTACTTC
V gene: TRBV10-2; J gene: TRBJ1-2; D gene: TRBD1; CDR3 length: 14; clone size: -; CDR3 protein: CASSEYRGGYGYTF; CDR3 DNA: TGCGCCAGCAGTGAGTACAGGGGAGGATATGGCTACACCTTC
V gene: TRBV6-6; J gene: TRBJ1-5; D gene: TRBD1; CDR3 length: 15; clone size: -; CDR3 protein: CASSGTGNINQPQHF; CDR3 DNA: TGTGCCAGCAGTGGGACAGGAAACATAAATCAGCCCCAGCATTTT
V gene: TRBV6-4; J gene: TRBJ2-3; D gene: TRBD1; CDR3 length: 15; clone size: -; CDR3 protein: CASSQDRGATDTQYF; CDR3 DNA: TGTGCCAGCAGTCAGGACAGGGGCGCAACAGATACGCAGTATTTT
V gene: TRBV15; J gene: TRBJ2-3; D gene: TRBD2; CDR3 length: 17; clone size: -; CDR3 protein: CATSRRSSSGGGDTQYF; CDR3 DNA: TGTGCCACCAGCAGACGATCGTCGAGCGGGGGGGGAGATACGCAGTATTTT
V gene: TRBV18; J gene: TRBJ1-2; D gene: -; CDR3 length: 16; clone size: -; CDR3 protein: CASSPKTGGHYYGYTF; CDR3 DNA: TGTGCCAGCTCACCCAAGACGGGGGGGCATTACTATGGCTACACCTTC
V gene: TRBV5-1; J gene: TRBJ2-7; D gene: TRBD2; CDR3 length: 15; clone size: -; CDR3 protein: CASSLGVAGGYEQYF; CDR3 DNA: TGCGCCAGCAGCTTGGGGGTAGCGGGAGGCTACGAGCAGTACTTC
V gene: TRBV7-6; J gene: TRBJ1-4; D gene: -; CDR3 length: 15; clone size: -; CDR3 protein: CASSLMAPSTEKLFF; CDR3 DNA: TGTGCCAGCAGCTTAATGGCCCCTTCAACTGAAAAACTGTTTTTT
V gene: TRBV7-8; J gene: TRBJ1-6; D gene: -; CDR3 length: 15; clone size: -; CDR3 protein: CASSLLSDPNSPLHF; CDR3 DNA: TGTGCCAGCAGCCTTCTGAGTGACCCCAATTCACCCCTCCACTTT
V gene: TRBV11-2; J gene: TRBJ2-5; D gene: -; CDR3 length: 15; clone size: -; CDR3 protein: CASSLGAGPEETQYF; CDR3 DNA: TGTGCCAGCAGCTTAGGTGCGGGACCAGAAGAGACCCAGTACTTC
V gene: TRBV14; J gene: TRBJ2-7; D gene: TRBD2; CDR3 length: 16; clone size: -; CDR3 protein: CASSQGYQRESREQYF; CDR3 DNA: TGTGCCAGCAGCCAAGGCTACCAGCGGGAGAGTCGCGAGCAGTACTTC
V gene: TRBV5-6; J gene: TRBJ1-1; D gene: -; CDR3 length: 15; clone size: -; CDR3 protein: CASSPNFGGTTEAFF; CDR3 DNA: TGTGCCAGCAGCCCAAACTTTGGGGGGACCACTGAAGCTTTCTTT
V gene: TRBV3-1/TRBV3-2; J gene: TRBJ2-7; D gene: -; CDR3 length: 14; clone size: few; CDR3 protein: CASSQDRVRREQYF; CDR3 DNA: TGTGCCAGCAGCCAAGATCGGGTACGACGCGAGCAGTACTTC
V gene: TRBV14; J gene: TRBJ1-2; D gene: -; CDR3 length: 15; clone size: few; CDR3 protein: CASSAVPGWNYGYTF; CDR3 DNA: TGTGCCAGCAGCGCTGTTCCAGGGTGGAACTATGGCTACACCTTC
V gene: TRBV4-1; J gene: TRBJ1-2; D gene: -; CDR3 length: 15; clone size: -; CDR3 protein: CASSQAGASGLGYTF; CDR3 DNA: TGCGCCAGCAGCCAAGCTGGGGCCTCGGGATTGGGCTACACCTTC
V gene: TRBV7-6; J gene: TRBJ2-5; D gene: -; CDR3 length: 13; clone size: -; CDR3 protein: CASSVRDSGAQYF; CDR3 DNA: TGTGCCAGCAGCGTCCGGGACTCGGGGGCCCAGTACTTC